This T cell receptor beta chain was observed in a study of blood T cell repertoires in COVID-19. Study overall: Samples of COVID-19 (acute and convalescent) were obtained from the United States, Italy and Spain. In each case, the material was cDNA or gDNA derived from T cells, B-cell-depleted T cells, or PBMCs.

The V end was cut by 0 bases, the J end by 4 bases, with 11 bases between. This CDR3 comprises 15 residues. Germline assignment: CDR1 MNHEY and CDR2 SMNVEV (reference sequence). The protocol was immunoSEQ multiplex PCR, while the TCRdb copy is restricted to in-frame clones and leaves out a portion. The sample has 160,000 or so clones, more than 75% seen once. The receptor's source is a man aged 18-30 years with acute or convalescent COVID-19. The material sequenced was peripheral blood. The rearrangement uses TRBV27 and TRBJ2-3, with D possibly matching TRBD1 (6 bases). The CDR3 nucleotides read TGTGCCAGCAGTTTATCGCCCTACAGGGCAGATACGCAGTATTTT. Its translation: CASSLSPYRADTQYF.